This TCR beta chain was captured by sequencing in a study of T cells in Graves' hyperthyroidism and ophthalmopathy. The diagnoses drew upon clinical symptoms, serum thyroxine and TRAb, thyroid ultrasound and orbital computed tomography. Study findings and constraints: From stable hyperthyroidism, ophthalmopathy was separated by a 13 V-J model.

RNA transcripts were the template for amplifying TCR beta CDR3 regions. A first-round RT-PCR of the TCR CDR3 used the HTBI primer set. From the multiplex PCR reads, TCRdb called clonotypes with MiXCR, one entry per CDR3 protein. The sample holds 620,000 or so distinct CDR3 sequences, roughly 14% seen once. This clonotype was seen at least ten times. Its specificity is not known. V gave up 0 bases and J gave up 1 base, with 27 bases separating them. Looked up from germline, CDR1 is DFQATT and CDR2 is SNEGSKA (reference sequence). The CDR3 length is 20 residues. The genes are TRBV20-1 and TRBJ2-5, with D possibly being TRBD2 (5 bases). The sequence derives from a woman aged 45-59 years with Graves' ophthalmopathy. Sample: blood. CDR3 amino acids: CSARDYFPSGRGLSQETQYF. DNA of the CDR3: TGCAGTGCTAGAGATTATTTCCCTTCAGGACGAGGGTTATCCCAAGAGACCCAGTACTTC.